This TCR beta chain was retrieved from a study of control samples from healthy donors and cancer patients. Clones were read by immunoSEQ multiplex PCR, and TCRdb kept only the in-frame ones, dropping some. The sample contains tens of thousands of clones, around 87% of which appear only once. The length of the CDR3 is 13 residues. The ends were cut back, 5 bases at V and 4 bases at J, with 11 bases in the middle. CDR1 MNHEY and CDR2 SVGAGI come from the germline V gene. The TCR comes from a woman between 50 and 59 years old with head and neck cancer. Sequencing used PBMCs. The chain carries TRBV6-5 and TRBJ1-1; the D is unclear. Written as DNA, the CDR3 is TGTGCCAGCAGTCTTCCGCACCGCACTGAAGCTTTCTTT. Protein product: CASSLPHRTEAFF.